The 5 T cell receptor beta chains below were found in one sample sequenced in a study of T cell responses to AZD1222 COVID-19 vaccine. Sequencing used immunoSEQ multiplex PCR; TCRdb keeps in-frame clones, though not all of them. The sample includes about 85,000 clones, approximately 88% of them seen just once. The sample was peripheral blood, taken on day 0 of AZD1222 vaccination. The origin of the receptors is an adult in good health.

This clone was picked up a small number of times. The chain uses TRBV20-1 and TRBJ1-6; no reliable D call. V lost 3 bases and J lost 7, with 13 bases in between. This CDR3 is built from 14 residues. Germline V gene lookup returns CDR1 DFQATT and CDR2 SNEGSKA (reference sequence). The DNA for the CDR3 is TGCAGTGCTAGTAAATGGCAGGAGAATTCACCCCTCCACTTT. Encoded protein: CSASKWQENSPLHF.

This chain links TRBV15 with TRBJ1-5, with D uncertain. This CDR3 region has 16 residues. CDR1 is LNHNV and CDR2 is YYDKDF in the germline V gene (reference sequence). Trimming removed 0 bases from V and 2 bases from J, with 11 bases in between. In nucleotides, the CDR3 is TGTGCCACCAGCAGAGATCGAGGGCCTGGCAATCAGCCCCAGCATTTT. This gives the protein CATSRDRGPGNQPQHF.

The CDR3 DNA reads TGTGCCAGCAGTTACGGGCCCGAGGGCTACACCTTC. As protein: CASSYGPEGYTF. This rearrangement joins TRBV2 to TRBJ1-2; the D is unclear. Germline assignment: CDR1 SNHLY and CDR2 FYNNEI. The CDR3 totals 12 residues. V was cut by 5 bases and J by 8 bases, with 12 bases left in between. The whole variable domain, remainder taken from reference TRBV2 and TRBJ1-2, is EPEVTQTPSHQVTQMGQEVILRCVPISNHLYFYWYRQILGQKVEFLVSFYNNEISEKSEIFDDQFSVERPDGSNFTLKIRSTKLEDSAMYFCASSYGPEGYTFGSGTRLTVV.

The J gene is TRBJ1-1, the V gene TRBV28; no reliable D call. The ends were cut back, 10 bases at V and 2 bases at J, with 11 bases in the middle. This CDR3 contains 12 residues. The germline gives CDR1 MDHEN, CDR2 SYDVKM. CDR3 residues: CATDPLNTEAFF. As DNA, the CDR3 is TGTGCCACCGACCCCCTCAACACTGAAGCTTTCTTT.

A single count supports this clone. The V call is TRBV24-1, the J call TRBJ1-5; D possibly corresponds to TRBD1 (6 bases). CDR1 is KGHDR, CDR2 SFDVKD, per germline. Trimming took 9 bases from V and 3 from J, leaving 17 bases between them. This CDR3 contains 15 residues. CDR3 sequence reads: CATSQEGGFNQPQHF. The CDR3 DNA reads TGTGCCACCTCACAAGAGGGGGGTTTCAATCAGCCCCAGCATTTT.